This T cell receptor (beta chain) was observed in a study of PD-1 blockade in classical Hodgkin lymphoma. The wider study: Patients were dosed intravenously with nivolumab at 3 mg/kg every 2 weeks. Overall study findings and caveats: Newly diagnosed patients were said to have less baseline TCR diversity than healthy donors did. By C4D1 there was a significant rise in CD4+ TCR diversity but not in CD8+ TCR diversity. Exclusion was applied to patients who started nivolumab under 1 year after ASCT.

Time point here: cycle 4 day 1 (C4D1), after about 6 weeks of nivolumab. All the patients suffered relapse after autologous stem cell transplantation, and brentuximab vedotin exposure differed. Trimming took 3 bases from V and 5 from J; bases not matched to a gene: 11. The CDR3 runs 16 residues. Germline assignment: CDR1 KGHSH and CDR2 LQKENI. The table came from immunoSEQ multiplex PCR; TCRdb's copy has only in-frame clones and leaves some out. The sample includes around 19,000 clones, over 70% of them seen just once. On this clone itself: The antigen is not known.

The source is a human donor with classical Hodgkin lymphoma. This chain links TRBV18 with TRBJ1-1, with 8 bases lining up with TRBD1. Sequencing used peripheral blood mononuclear cells (PBMCs), obtained before the fourth cycle of nivolumab. CDR3 sequence: CASSPLAAGGDTEAFF. In nucleotides, the CDR3 is TGTGCCAGCTCACCGCTGGCGGCAGGGGGCGATACTGAAGCTTTCTTT.